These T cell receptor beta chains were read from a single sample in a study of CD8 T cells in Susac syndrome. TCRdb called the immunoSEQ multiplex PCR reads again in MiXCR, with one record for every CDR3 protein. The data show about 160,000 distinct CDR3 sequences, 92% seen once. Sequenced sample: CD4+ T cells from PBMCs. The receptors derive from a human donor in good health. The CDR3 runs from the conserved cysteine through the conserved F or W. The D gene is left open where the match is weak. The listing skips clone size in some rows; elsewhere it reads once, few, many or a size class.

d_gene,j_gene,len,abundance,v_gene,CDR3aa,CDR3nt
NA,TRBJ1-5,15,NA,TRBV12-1,CASSLRRQFNQPQHF,TGTGCCAGCAGCTTAAGGCGACAGTTCAATCAGCCCCAGCATTTT
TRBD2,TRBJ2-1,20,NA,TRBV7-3,CASSLSGLSRAGPNYNEQFF,TGTGCCAGCAGCTTATCCGGACTGAGCCGAGCGGGACCTAACTACAATGAGCAGTTCTTC
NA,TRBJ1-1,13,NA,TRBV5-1,CASSLFGNTEAFF,TGCGCCAGCAGCTTGTTCGGGAACACTGAAGCTTTCTTT
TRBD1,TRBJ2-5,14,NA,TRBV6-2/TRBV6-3,CASRPGQGGETQYF,TGTGCCAGCAGACCTGGACAGGGTGGAGAGACCCAGTACTTC
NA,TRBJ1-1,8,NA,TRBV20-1,CSATPAFF,TGCAGTGCTACCCCAGCTTTCTTT
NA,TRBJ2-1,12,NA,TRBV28,CASSRDYGEQFF,TGTGCCAGCAGTCGTGACTACGGGGAGCAGTTCTTC
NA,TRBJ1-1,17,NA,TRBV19,CASSALVGGSLNTEAFF,TGTGCCAGTAGTGCCTTAGTCGGGGGTAGTTTAAACACTGAAGCTTTCTTT
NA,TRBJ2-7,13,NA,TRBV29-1,CSALRSGDPEQYF,TGCAGCGCCCTTCGATCGGGGGATCCCGAGCAGTACTTC
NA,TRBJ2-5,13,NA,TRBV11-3,CASSRSRGETQYF,TGTGCCAGCAGCCGATCTCGTGGGGAGACCCAGTACTTC
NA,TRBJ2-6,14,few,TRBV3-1,CASSQGSGANVLTF,TGTGCCAGCTCCCAGGGCTCTGGGGCCAACGTCCTGACTTTC
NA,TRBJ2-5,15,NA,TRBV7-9,CASLRNAMGQETQYF,TGTGCCAGCTTGAGGAATGCGATGGGCCAAGAGACCCAGTACTTC
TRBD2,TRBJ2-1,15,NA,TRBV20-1,CSARLPGLAWHEQFF,TGCAGTGCTAGACTACCGGGACTAGCGTGGCATGAGCAGTTCTTC
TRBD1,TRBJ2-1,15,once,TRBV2,CASNPQGQSSPEQFF,TGTGCCAGCAACCCACAGGGACAGTCTTCCCCTGAGCAGTTCTTC
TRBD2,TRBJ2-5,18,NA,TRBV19,CASSIGLYVSLGRETQYF,TGTGCCAGTAGTATAGGGTTATACGTCTCCCTCGGGAGGGAGACCCAGTACTTC
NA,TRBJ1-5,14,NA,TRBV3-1,CASRGGVGDQPQHF,TGTGCCAGCAGAGGAGGGGTGGGAGATCAGCCCCAGCATTTT
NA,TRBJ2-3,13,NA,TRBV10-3,CAISAGVGDTQYF,TGTGCCATCAGCGCAGGGGTGGGAGATACGCAGTATTTT
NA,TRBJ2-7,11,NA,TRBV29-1,CSVELLYEQYF,TGCAGCGTTGAACTTCTGTACGAGCAGTACTTC
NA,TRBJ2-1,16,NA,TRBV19,CASSENPGTTSNEQFF,TGTGCCAGTAGTGAAAACCCCGGGACGACAAGCAATGAGCAGTTCTTC
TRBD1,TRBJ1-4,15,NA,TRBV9,CASSAGQAANEKLFF,TGTGCCAGCAGCGCCGGACAGGCGGCTAATGAAAAACTGTTTTTT
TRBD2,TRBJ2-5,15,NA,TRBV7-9,CASSLVGGSQETQYF,TGTGCCAGCAGCTTAGTCGGGGGGTCGCAAGAGACCCAGTACTTC
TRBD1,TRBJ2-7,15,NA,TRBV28,CASSTPGQGTYEQYF,TGTGCCAGCAGTACTCCGGGACAGGGGACCTACGAGCAGTACTTC
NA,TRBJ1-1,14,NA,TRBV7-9,CASSLLLGGTEAFF,TGTGCCAGCAGCTTGCTTCTGGGGGGCACTGAAGCTTTCTTT
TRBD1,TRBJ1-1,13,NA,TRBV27,CASSLGQGSEAFF,TGTGCCAGCAGTTTGGGACAGGGGAGTGAAGCTTTCTTT
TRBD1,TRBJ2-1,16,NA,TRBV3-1,CASSRTGTGAWNEQFF,TGTGCCAGCAGCCGAACCGGGACAGGGGCCTGGAATGAGCAGTTCTTC
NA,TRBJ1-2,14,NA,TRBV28,CASSFPTRASGYTF,TGTGCCAGCAGTTTCCCCACAAGGGCGTCCGGCTACACCTTC
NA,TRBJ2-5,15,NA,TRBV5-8,CASSRYRGIRETQYF,TGTGCCAGCAGTCGGTATCGGGGTATACGAGAGACCCAGTACTTC
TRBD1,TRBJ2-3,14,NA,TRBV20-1,CSAAGTGGLDTQYF,TGCAGTGCAGCCGGGACAGGGGGCCTAGATACGCAGTATTTT
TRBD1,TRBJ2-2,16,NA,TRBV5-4,CASSLASGTGSGELFF,TGTGCCAGCAGCTTGGCCTCCGGGACAGGGTCCGGGGAGCTGTTTTTT
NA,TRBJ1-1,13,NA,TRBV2,CASSGGWNTEAFF,TGTGCCAGCAGCGGGGGTTGGAACACTGAAGCTTTCTTT
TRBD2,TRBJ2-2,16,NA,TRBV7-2,CASSLAAGGVGGELFF,TGTGCCAGCAGCTTAGCGGCGGGGGGGGTCGGCGGGGAGCTGTTTTTT
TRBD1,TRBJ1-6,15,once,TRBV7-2,CASSLLGQGNSPLHF,TGTGCCAGCAGCTTACTGGGACAGGGAAATTCACCCCTCCACTTT
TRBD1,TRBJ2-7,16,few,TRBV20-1,CSARSRRTGGSYEQYF,TGCAGTGCTAGATCACGGAGGACAGGGGGCTCCTACGAGCAGTACTTC
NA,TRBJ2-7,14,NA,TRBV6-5,CATKGGGWLLEQYF,TGTGCCACAAAAGGGGGGGGGTGGCTCCTAGAGCAGTACTTC
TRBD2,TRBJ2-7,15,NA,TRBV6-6,CASSYTLAGGGEQYF,TGTGCCAGCAGTTACACCTTAGCGGGAGGGGGCGAGCAGTACTTC
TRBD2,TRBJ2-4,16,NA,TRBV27,CASSSPSGRAKNIQYF,TGTGCCAGCAGTTCCCCCAGCGGGAGGGCCAAAAACATTCAGTACTTC
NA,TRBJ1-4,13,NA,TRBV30,CAWSLGLNEKLFF,TGTGCCTGGAGCCTTGGATTAAATGAAAAACTGTTTTTT
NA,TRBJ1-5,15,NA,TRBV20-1,CSAPPIRFSNQPQHF,TGCAGTGCTCCGCCAATTCGGTTTAGCAATCAGCCCCAGCATTTT
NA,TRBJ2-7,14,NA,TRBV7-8,CASSPGRHSYEQYF,TGTGCCAGCAGCCCAGGCCGGCACTCCTACGAGCAGTACTTC
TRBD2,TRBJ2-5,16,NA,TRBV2,CASSERRAGVQETQYF,TGTGCCAGCAGTGAGAGAAGAGCGGGAGTCCAAGAGACCCAGTACTTC